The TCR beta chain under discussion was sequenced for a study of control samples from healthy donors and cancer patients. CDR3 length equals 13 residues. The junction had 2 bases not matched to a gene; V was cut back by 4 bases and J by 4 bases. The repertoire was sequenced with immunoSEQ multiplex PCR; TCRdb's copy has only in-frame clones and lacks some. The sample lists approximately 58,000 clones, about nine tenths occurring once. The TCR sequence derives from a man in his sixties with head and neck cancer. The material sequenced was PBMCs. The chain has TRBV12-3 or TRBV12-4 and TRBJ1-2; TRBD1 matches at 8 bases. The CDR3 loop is CASSSGQGYGYTF. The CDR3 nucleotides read TGTGCCAGCAGTTCCGGACAGGGCTATGGCTACACCTTC.